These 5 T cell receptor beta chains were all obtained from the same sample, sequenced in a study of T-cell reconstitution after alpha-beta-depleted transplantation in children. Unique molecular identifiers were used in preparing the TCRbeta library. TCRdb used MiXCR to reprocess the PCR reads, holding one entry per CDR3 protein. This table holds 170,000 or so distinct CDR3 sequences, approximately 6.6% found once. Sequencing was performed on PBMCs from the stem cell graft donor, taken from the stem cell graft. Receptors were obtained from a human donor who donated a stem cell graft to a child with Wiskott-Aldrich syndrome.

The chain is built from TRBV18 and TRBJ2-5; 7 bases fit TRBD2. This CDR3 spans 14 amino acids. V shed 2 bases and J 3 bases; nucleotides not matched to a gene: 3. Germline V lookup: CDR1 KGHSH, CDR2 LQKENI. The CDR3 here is CASSPWSGEETQYF. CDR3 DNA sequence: TGTGCCAGCTCACCATGGAGCGGGGAAGAGACCCAGTACTTC. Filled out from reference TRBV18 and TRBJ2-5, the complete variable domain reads NAGVMQNPRHLVRRRGQEARLRCSPMKGHSHVYWYRQLPEEGLKFMVYLQKENIIDESGMPKERFSAEFPKEGPSILRIQQVVRGDSAAYFCASSPWSGEETQYFGPGTRLLVL.

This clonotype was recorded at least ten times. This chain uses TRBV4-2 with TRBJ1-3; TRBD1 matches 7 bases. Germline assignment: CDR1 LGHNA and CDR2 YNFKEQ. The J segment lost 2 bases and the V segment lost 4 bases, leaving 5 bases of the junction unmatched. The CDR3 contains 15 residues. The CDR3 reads CASSPRGTAGNTIYF. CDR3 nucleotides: TGTGCCAGCAGCCCCCGCGGGACAGCTGGAAACACCATATATTTT.

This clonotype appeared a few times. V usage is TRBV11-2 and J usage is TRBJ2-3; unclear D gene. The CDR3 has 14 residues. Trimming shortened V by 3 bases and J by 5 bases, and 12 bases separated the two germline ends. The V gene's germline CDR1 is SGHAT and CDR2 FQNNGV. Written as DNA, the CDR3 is TGTGCCAGCAGCTTCGCAAACAGCCGAGATACGCAGTATTTT. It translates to CASSFANSRDTQYF.

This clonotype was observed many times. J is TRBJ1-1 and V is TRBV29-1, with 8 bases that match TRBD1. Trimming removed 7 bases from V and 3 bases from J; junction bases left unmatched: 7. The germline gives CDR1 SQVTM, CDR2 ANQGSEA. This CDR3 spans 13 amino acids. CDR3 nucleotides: TGCAGCGGAGACAGGGGAAAATACACTGAAGCTTTCTTT. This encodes CSGDRGKYTEAFF.

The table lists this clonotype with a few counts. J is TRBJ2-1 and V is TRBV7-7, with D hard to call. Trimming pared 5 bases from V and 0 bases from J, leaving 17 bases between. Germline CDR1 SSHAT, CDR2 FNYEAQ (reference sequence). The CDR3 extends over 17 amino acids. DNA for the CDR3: TGTGCCAGCAGCCCGGTGGCGGCGGCTAGCTCCTACAATGAGCAGTTCTTC. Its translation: CASSPVAAASSYNEQFF.